The text below deals with one T cell receptor beta chain. CDR3 length: 12 residues. Per the germline V gene, CDR1 is SGHDN and CDR2 is FVKESK. Trimming took 0 bases from V and 5 from J, leaving 4 bases between them. These data come from a study of T cell changes during pregnancy in multiple sclerosis. The repertoire was sequenced with immunoSEQ multiplex PCR; TCRdb's copy has only in-frame clones and lacks some. The sample consists of approximately 60,000 clones, roughly 91% of them appearing once. The clonotype originates from a female donor with multiple sclerosis, enrolled in a pregnancy study. The chain uses TRBV14 and TRBJ2-5; no clear D gene. The source was peripheral blood, collected in the second trimester of pregnancy. The CDR3 bases are TGTGCCAGCAGCCAAGATCAGGAGACCCAGTACTTC. It yields the protein CASSQDQETQYF.